This T cell receptor beta chain was found in a study of blood T cell repertoires in COVID-19. Study context: Recovered Cohort 3 donors showed two negative PCRs, clearance, or symptom resolution. Sources were T cells, B-cell-depleted T cells, or PBMCs; the material itself was cDNA or gDNA. The United States, Italy and Spain supplied acute and convalescent COVID-19 samples.

This clone was picked up a small number of times. Cohorts were assigned according to the clinical history that participants reported. Sequenced by immunoSEQ multiplex PCR; TCRdb stores in-frame clones only, minus some. The sample has 150,000 to 200,000 clones, 79% seen once; the top ten hold over 15%. The V segment lost 6 bases and the J segment 4 bases; nucleotides outside the gene matches: 14. The CDR3 is 16 residues long. The V call is TRBV23-1, the J call TRBJ2-5; 7 bases are shared with TRBD1. TRBV23-1 carries the ORF label, with uncertain function. This clonotype was sampled from an older woman in a cohort exposed to, infected with or recovered from COVID-19 (not recorded which). Input material: PBMCs or T cells enriched from blood (not recorded which). Here the CDR3 reads CASRSSRDSGRETQYF. As DNA, the CDR3 is TGCGCCAGCAGGTCCTCCCGGGACAGTGGACGAGAGACCCAGTACTTC.